A selection of T cell receptor beta chains follows, all from one sample in a study of CD8 T cells in Susac syndrome. Each CDR3 protein gets one entry after TCRdb re-called the immunoSEQ multiplex PCR reads with MiXCR. The sample carries approximately 150,000 distinct CDR3 sequences, approximately 93% recorded once. The sequencing input was CD4+ T cells from PBMCs. Source of these receptors: a human donor with multiple sclerosis. Each CDR3 is given with its conserved first and last residue. A D gene is named only where the DNA matches it firmly.

j_gene,v_gene,d_gene,CDR3nt,CDR3aa
TRBJ2-1,TRBV3-1,TRBD2,TGTGCCAGCACCTCTGGCGGGAGGAGGAATGAGCAGTTCTTC,CASTSGGRRNEQFF
TRBJ1-1,TRBV10-3,.,TGTGCCATCAGTGAGTCGAAGGGGAAGGACACTGAAGCTTTCTTT,CAISESKGKDTEAFF
TRBJ1-1,TRBV13,.,TGTGCCAGCAGCCCAAGGATCACTGAAGCTTTCTTT,CASSPRITEAFF
TRBJ2-2,TRBV20-1,TRBD2,TGCAGTGCTAGAAAGCCTAGCGGAACCACCGGGGAGCTGTTTTTT,CSARKPSGTTGELFF
TRBJ2-1,TRBV24-1,.,TGTGCCACCAGTGACCCTTTCGGCAATGAGCAGTTCTTC,CATSDPFGNEQFF
TRBJ2-3,TRBV12-3/TRBV12-4,.,TGTGCCAGCAGTTCTTACCCAGATACGCAGTATTTT,CASSSYPDTQYF
TRBJ1-5,TRBV20-1,.,TGCAGTGCCCCACTGGGGGGGCGAGTCGATCAGCCCCAGCATTTT,CSAPLGGRVDQPQHF
TRBJ2-5,TRBV10-3,.,TGTGCCATCAGTGAGCGGCTAGCATCGTCAGAGACCCAGTACTTC,CAISERLASSETQYF
TRBJ2-7,TRBV6-6,.,TGTGCCAGCAGGGGCCCGGGAGCCCACGAGCAGTACTTC,CASRGPGAHEQYF
TRBJ2-2,TRBV2,TRBD2,TGTGCCAGCCACCCGGGACTAGCGTCCGGGGAGCTGTTTTTT,CASHPGLASGELFF
TRBJ2-1,TRBV6-2/TRBV6-3,TRBD2,TGTGCCAGCAGTCCGCGATGGACTAGCGGGAGCCTTGAGCGGTTCTTC,CASSPRWTSGSLERFF